This is a list of T cell receptor beta chains from one sample in a study of T-cell reconstitution after alpha-beta-depleted transplantation in children. TCRdb recomputed calls from the PCR reads with MiXCR, one row per CDR3 protein. This sample carries 83,000 or so distinct CDR3 sequences, roughly 8.8% of them seen once, and the ten largest clones take 5.5% to 8.5%. Material: PBMCs from the stem cell graft donor, obtained from the stem cell graft. All receptors derive from a human donor who donated a stem cell graft to a child with congenital amegakaryocytic thrombocytopenia. The CDR3 runs from the conserved cysteine through the conserved F or W. The D gene is left open where the match is weak. The size of a clone is reported for some rows only, either as once, few or many, or as a class for expanded clones.

clone size: many; J gene: TRBJ1-4; D gene: -; V gene: TRBV29-1; CDR3 protein: CSVRLLRAPSEKLFF; CDR3 DNA: TGCAGCGTTCGACTGCTCCGGGCTCCCAGTGAAAAACTGTTTTTT
clone size: -; J gene: TRBJ2-7; D gene: TRBD1; V gene: TRBV19; CDR3 protein: CASSIGWTGGYEQYF; CDR3 DNA: TGTGCCAGTAGTATTGGTTGGACAGGGGGCTACGAGCAGTACTTC
clone size: many; J gene: TRBJ1-1; D gene: TRBD1; V gene: TRBV3-1; CDR3 protein: CASTTRQGNTEAFF; CDR3 DNA: TGTGCCAGCACCACTAGACAGGGTAACACTGAAGCTTTCTTT
clone size: few; J gene: TRBJ1-6; D gene: -; V gene: TRBV20-1; CDR3 protein: CSARVGGAYNSPLHF; CDR3 DNA: TGCAGTGCTAGAGTAGGGGGGGCCTATAATTCACCCCTCCACTTT
clone size: -; J gene: TRBJ2-5; D gene: -; V gene: TRBV6-1; CDR3 protein: CASRGGWVQETQYF; CDR3 DNA: TGTGCCAGCAGAGGGGGATGGGTTCAAGAGACCCAGTACTTC
clone size: once; J gene: TRBJ1-2; D gene: TRBD1; V gene: TRBV12-3/TRBV12-4; CDR3 protein: CASSFRARGDGYTF; CDR3 DNA: TGTGCTAGCAGTTTTAGGGCCAGGGGGGATGGCTACACCTTC
clone size: many; J gene: TRBJ1-5; D gene: -; V gene: TRBV20-1; CDR3 protein: CSARDRRGGGNQPQHF; CDR3 DNA: TGCAGTGCTAGAGATCGTAGAGGGGGTGGCAATCAGCCCCAGCATTTT
clone size: many; J gene: TRBJ2-5; D gene: -; V gene: TRBV12-3/TRBV12-4; CDR3 protein: CASSLQAYQETQYF; CDR3 DNA: TGTGCCAGCAGTTTACAAGCGTACCAAGAGACCCAGTACTTC
clone size: many; J gene: TRBJ2-1; D gene: -; V gene: TRBV15; CDR3 protein: CATSSASGWGNEQFF; CDR3 DNA: TGTGCCACCAGCAGCGCAAGCGGGTGGGGGAATGAGCAGTTCTTC
clone size: many; J gene: TRBJ2-3; D gene: -; V gene: TRBV20-1; CDR3 protein: CSPRRTDTQYF; CDR3 DNA: TGCAGTCCCCGACGCACAGATACGCAGTATTTT
clone size: many; J gene: TRBJ2-5; D gene: -; V gene: TRBV20-1; CDR3 protein: CSARLTGQETQYF; CDR3 DNA: TGCAGTGCTAGACTAACGGGGCAAGAGACCCAGTACTTC
clone size: many; J gene: TRBJ1-2; D gene: -; V gene: TRBV5-6; CDR3 protein: CASSLGAWTDGYTF; CDR3 DNA: TGTGCCAGCAGCTTGGGGGCCTGGACAGACGGCTACACCTTC
clone size: many; J gene: TRBJ1-5; D gene: -; V gene: TRBV5-8; CDR3 protein: CASSLRLASNQPQHF; CDR3 DNA: TGTGCCAGCAGCCTCAGGTTGGCTAGCAATCAGCCCCAGCATTTT
clone size: many; J gene: TRBJ2-3; D gene: TRBD1; V gene: TRBV20-1; CDR3 protein: CSAAGTGSTDTQYF; CDR3 DNA: TGCAGTGCTGCCGGGACAGGTAGCACAGATACGCAGTATTTT
clone size: many; J gene: TRBJ1-2; D gene: TRBD1; V gene: TRBV20-1; CDR3 protein: CSAPPGGDGYTF; CDR3 DNA: TGCAGTGCTCCCCCAGGGGGCGATGGCTACACCTTC
clone size: many; J gene: TRBJ2-1; D gene: TRBD2; V gene: TRBV10-3; CDR3 protein: CAISEPAGVSSYNEQFF; CDR3 DNA: TGTGCCATCAGTGAACCAGCGGGGGTGAGCTCCTACAATGAGCAGTTCTTC
clone size: many; J gene: TRBJ2-7; D gene: -; V gene: TRBV6-5; CDR3 protein: CASSSRTYEQYF; CDR3 DNA: TGTGCCAGCAGTTCCAGGACCTACGAGCAGTACTTC
clone size: many; J gene: TRBJ2-7; D gene: -; V gene: TRBV6-5; CDR3 protein: CASSNIYEQYF; CDR3 DNA: TGTGCCAGCAGTAACATCTACGAGCAGTACTTC
clone size: many; J gene: TRBJ2-3; D gene: -; V gene: TRBV3-1; CDR3 protein: CASSQEWGTDTQYF; CDR3 DNA: TGTGCCAGCAGCCAAGAATGGGGGACAGATACGCAGTATTTT
clone size: many; J gene: TRBJ2-6; D gene: -; V gene: TRBV10-3; CDR3 protein: CAISESGGSSGANVLTF; CDR3 DNA: TGTGCCATCAGTGAGTCCGGAGGTAGCTCTGGGGCCAACGTCCTGACTTTC
clone size: many; J gene: TRBJ2-3; D gene: TRBD1; V gene: TRBV7-8; CDR3 protein: CASSLIPGQGGRADTQYF; CDR3 DNA: TGTGCCAGCAGCTTGATCCCGGGACAGGGGGGTCGTGCAGATACGCAGTATTTT
clone size: many; J gene: TRBJ2-7; D gene: -; V gene: TRBV7-2; CDR3 protein: CASSLGAAEQYF; CDR3 DNA: TGTGCCAGCAGCTTAGGAGCAGCCGAGCAGTACTTC
clone size: many; J gene: TRBJ2-1; D gene: TRBD2; V gene: TRBV14; CDR3 protein: CASSPGLPYNEQFF; CDR3 DNA: TGTGCCAGCAGCCCGGGACTACCGTACAATGAGCAGTTCTTC
clone size: -; J gene: TRBJ2-5; D gene: -; V gene: TRBV5-1; CDR3 protein: CASSGDWSGQETQYF; CDR3 DNA: TGCGCCAGCAGCGGGGACTGGTCGGGGCAAGAGACCCAGTACTTC
clone size: many; J gene: TRBJ2-2; D gene: -; V gene: TRBV6-5; CDR3 protein: CASRVLHDTGELFF; CDR3 DNA: TGTGCCAGCAGGGTCCTACACGACACCGGGGAGCTGTTTTTT
clone size: many; J gene: TRBJ2-1; D gene: TRBD1; V gene: TRBV5-1; CDR3 protein: CASSLAGQGANEQFF; CDR3 DNA: TGCGCCAGCAGCTTGGCGGGGCAGGGGGCAAATGAGCAGTTCTTC
clone size: -; J gene: TRBJ2-7; D gene: -; V gene: TRBV5-1; CDR3 protein: CASSPGTRSGYEQYF; CDR3 DNA: TGCGCCAGCAGCCCGGGGACACGTTCGGGGTACGAGCAGTACTTC
clone size: many; J gene: TRBJ1-1; D gene: -; V gene: TRBV5-1; CDR3 protein: CASSLDGGVGSFF; CDR3 DNA: TGCGCCAGCAGCTTGGACGGGGGCGTTGGATCTTTCTTT
clone size: -; J gene: TRBJ1-1; D gene: TRBD1; V gene: TRBV5-1; CDR3 protein: CASSPPTGANTEAFF; CDR3 DNA: TGCGCCAGCAGCCCTCCGACAGGGGCGAACACTGAAGCTTTCTTT
clone size: few; J gene: TRBJ2-2; D gene: -; V gene: TRBV28; CDR3 protein: CASGGYRGTGELFF; CDR3 DNA: TGTGCCAGCGGGGGCTACCGGGGCACCGGGGAGCTGTTTTTT
clone size: many; J gene: TRBJ1-1; D gene: -; V gene: TRBV7-2; CDR3 protein: CASSLYTRDTEAFF; CDR3 DNA: TGTGCCAGCAGCTTATATACACGCGACACTGAAGCTTTCTTT
clone size: many; J gene: TRBJ2-5; D gene: TRBD2; V gene: TRBV20-1; CDR3 protein: CSARANTFVAGVLETQYF; CDR3 DNA: TGCAGTGCTAGAGCCAATACCTTTGTGGCGGGGGTCTTGGAGACCCAGTACTTC
clone size: many; J gene: TRBJ2-2; D gene: -; V gene: TRBV7-2; CDR3 protein: CASSFPSRKNTGELFF; CDR3 DNA: TGTGCCAGCAGCTTTCCCTCGCGGAAGAACACCGGGGAGCTGTTTTTT
clone size: many; J gene: TRBJ1-2; D gene: -; V gene: TRBV12-3/TRBV12-4; CDR3 protein: CASNADSYYGYTF; CDR3 DNA: TGTGCCAGCAACGCCGACAGCTACTATGGCTACACCTTC
clone size: many; J gene: TRBJ2-2; D gene: -; V gene: TRBV12-3/TRBV12-4; CDR3 protein: CASSLENTGELFF; CDR3 DNA: TGTGCCAGCAGTTTAGAGAACACCGGGGAGCTGTTTTTT
clone size: few; J gene: TRBJ2-4; D gene: TRBD1; V gene: TRBV7-6; CDR3 protein: CASSDRGENIQYF; CDR3 DNA: TGTGCCAGCAGCGACAGGGGGGAAAACATTCAGTACTTC
clone size: -; J gene: TRBJ1-5; D gene: TRBD1; V gene: TRBV20-1; CDR3 protein: CSFWGQGADGNQPQHF; CDR3 DNA: TGCAGTTTCTGGGGGCAGGGGGCGGATGGCAATCAGCCCCAGCATTTT
clone size: many; J gene: TRBJ2-1; D gene: TRBD2; V gene: TRBV24-1; CDR3 protein: CATSDPGTSGQNEQFF; CDR3 DNA: TGTGCCACCAGTGATCCAGGGACTAGCGGGCAGAATGAGCAGTTCTTC
clone size: many; J gene: TRBJ1-2; D gene: -; V gene: TRBV3-1; CDR3 protein: CASSHRAGEGGYTF; CDR3 DNA: TGTGCCAGCAGCCACCGAGCCGGGGAAGGAGGCTACACCTTC
clone size: many; J gene: TRBJ2-7; D gene: TRBD1; V gene: TRBV12-3/TRBV12-4; CDR3 protein: CASSFQQGAYEQYF; CDR3 DNA: TGTGCCAGCAGTTTTCAACAGGGGGCCTACGAGCAGTACTTC
clone size: many; J gene: TRBJ2-3; D gene: -; V gene: TRBV20-1; CDR3 protein: CSAKLGGPTDTQYF; CDR3 DNA: TGCAGTGCTAAGTTGGGGGGGCCCACAGATACGCAGTATTTT
clone size: many; J gene: TRBJ1-5; D gene: -; V gene: TRBV12-3/TRBV12-4; CDR3 protein: CASSLRQSNQPQHF; CDR3 DNA: TGTGCCAGCAGTTTACGGCAGAGCAATCAGCCCCAGCATTTT
clone size: many; J gene: TRBJ2-1; D gene: TRBD1; V gene: TRBV5-1; CDR3 protein: CASSPGTESYNEQFF; CDR3 DNA: TGCGCCAGCAGTCCCGGGACAGAGTCCTACAATGAGCAGTTCTTC
clone size: many; J gene: TRBJ1-5; D gene: -; V gene: TRBV12-3/TRBV12-4; CDR3 protein: CASSFEEDQPQHF; CDR3 DNA: TGTGCCAGCAGTTTTGAAGAGGATCAGCCCCAGCATTTT
clone size: many; J gene: TRBJ2-3; D gene: -; V gene: TRBV12-3/TRBV12-4; CDR3 protein: CASRGGREKTDTQYF; CDR3 DNA: TGTGCCAGCAGGGGGGGACGGGAGAAGACAGATACGCAGTATTTT
clone size: many; J gene: TRBJ2-3; D gene: TRBD2; V gene: TRBV6-2/TRBV6-3; CDR3 protein: CASSYRLAGADTQYF; CDR3 DNA: TGTGCCAGCAGTTACAGACTAGCGGGAGCAGATACGCAGTATTTT